This TCR beta chain is from a study of blood T cell repertoires in COVID-19. Study-level background: Samples representing acute and convalescent COVID-19 were sourced from the United States, Italy and Spain.

The CDR3 loop spans 16 amino acids. Trimming left V 1 base short and J 2 bases short, with 12 bases between. The authors' processing: Estimates of nucleated cell counts were drawn from the amplification of reference gene primers. The method was immunoSEQ multiplex PCR; TCRdb's version includes in-frame clones alone and lacks a portion of them. From that table come the V and J calls and clone size; the DNA was used to work out D and trimming. The sample has about 190,000 clones, nearly 90% seen once. Only one count was recorded for this clone. The clonotype was recovered from a man in his forties or fifties with acute or convalescent COVID-19. The V call is TRBV5-3, the J call TRBJ2-2, with D possibly TRBD2 on 6 matching bases. TRBV5-3 qualifies as an ORF whose function is uncertain. The sequenced material came from peripheral blood. Here the CDR3 DNA reads TGTGCCAGAAGCTTGAACCCGGGAGTAAACACCGGGGAGCTGTTTTTT. It encodes CARSLNPGVNTGELFF.